The clone carrying this T cell receptor (beta chain) has a count of ten or more. The antigen is unknown. Trimming took 4 bases from V and 11 from J, leaving 9 bases between them. The CDR3 totals 11 residues. This entry comes from a study of T cells after yellow fever vaccination. Turning to the study itself: Those fractions that held only low numbers of cells were prepared using the SMART-Seq v4 Ultra Low Input RNA kit. Whole-study findings and limits: Subsequent to the booster, the majority of primary-vaccination clones reappeared (roughly 96% CD4, around 85% CD8). Weaker overall was a secondary response that nonetheless peaked faster, on day 5 versus 15.

A 5'RACE template-switching step, the method used to make TCR cDNA, added a universal primer site and UMIs. TCRdb called the 5' RACE reads again in MiXCR, with one record for every CDR3 protein. Altogether about 360,000 distinct CDR3 sequences are present, about 6% being singletons, with the ten largest covering about 15%. The sequence was collected from a man younger than 45 who received the YFV17D yellow fever vaccine. The V and J genes are TRBV12-3 or TRBV12-4 and TRBJ2-1, with a tentative D call TRBD1 (6 bases). Specimen: PBMCs, collected 5 days after the yellow fever booster vaccination. CDR3 in DNA: TGTGCCAGCAGTTCCGGGACACAGCAGTTCTTC. This sequence encodes CASSSGTQQFF.